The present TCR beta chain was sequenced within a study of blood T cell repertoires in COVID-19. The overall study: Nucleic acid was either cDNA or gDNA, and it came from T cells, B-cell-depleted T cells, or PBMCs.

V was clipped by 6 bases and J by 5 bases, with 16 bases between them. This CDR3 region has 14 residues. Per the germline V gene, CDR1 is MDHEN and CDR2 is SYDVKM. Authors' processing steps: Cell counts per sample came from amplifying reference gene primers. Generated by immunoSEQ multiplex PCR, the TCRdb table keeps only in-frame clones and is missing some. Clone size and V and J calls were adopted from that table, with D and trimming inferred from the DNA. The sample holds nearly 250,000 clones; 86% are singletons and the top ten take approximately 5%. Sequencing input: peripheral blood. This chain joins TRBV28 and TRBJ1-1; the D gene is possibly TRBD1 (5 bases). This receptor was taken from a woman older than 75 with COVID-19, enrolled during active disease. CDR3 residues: CASSPHFGGTEAFF. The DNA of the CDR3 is TGTGCCAGCAGCCCCCATTTCGGGGGAACTGAAGCTTTCTTT.